This paragraph covers one TCR beta chain sequence. Authors' analysis steps: Amplified reference gene primers provided the basis for estimating nucleated cell counts. Here immunoSEQ multiplex PCR was the method, and the copy in TCRdb shows in-frame clones only, minus some. Clonal size and the V and J genes are those of that table, whereas D and trimming came from the DNA. The sample has 300,000 to 350,000 clones; about 90% are singletons. The CDR3 totals 17 residues. Germline loops: CDR1 SGHNT, CDR2 YENEEA. The trim removed 3 bases at V and 5 bases at J, leaving 12 bases unmatched. This sample was included in a study of blood T cell repertoires in COVID-19.

The sequence was collected from a woman aged 25 to 39 who had recovered from COVID-19. Sequencing input: PBMCs or T cells enriched from blood (not recorded which). The genes are TRBV11-3 and TRBJ2-1; 8 bases line up with TRBD2. CDR3 residues: CASSFAIGLAGDNEQFF. The DNA of the CDR3 is TGTGCCAGCAGCTTTGCGATTGGACTAGCAGGAGACAATGAGCAGTTCTTC.